The T cell receptor (beta chain) under discussion was sequenced for a study of blood T cell repertoires in COVID-19. The wider study: Material from acute and convalescent COVID-19 was sourced from the United States, Italy and Spain. Sources were T cells, B-cell-depleted T cells, or PBMCs; the material itself was cDNA or gDNA.

Germline V lookup: CDR1 PRHDT, CDR2 FYEKMQ (reference sequence). The trim removed 5 bases at V and 7 bases at J, leaving 7 bases unmatched. The CDR3 length is 13 residues. The authors' processing: Amplification of reference gene primers provided the estimated nucleated cell counts. Clones were sequenced by immunoSEQ multiplex PCR, and TCRdb holds only the in-frame ones, with some missing. V and J calls and clone size are copied from that table; D and trimming were computed from the DNA. This table holds fewer than 200,000 clones, about 93% found once. Input material: peripheral blood. This clonotype was obtained from a woman aged 45-65 years with acute or convalescent COVID-19. The chain uses TRBV13 and TRBJ2-5, with 7 bases aligning to TRBD1. DNA for the CDR3: TGTGCCAGCAGCGCCACAGGGGTGGGGACCCAGTACTTC. Translated, it gives CASSATGVGTQYF.